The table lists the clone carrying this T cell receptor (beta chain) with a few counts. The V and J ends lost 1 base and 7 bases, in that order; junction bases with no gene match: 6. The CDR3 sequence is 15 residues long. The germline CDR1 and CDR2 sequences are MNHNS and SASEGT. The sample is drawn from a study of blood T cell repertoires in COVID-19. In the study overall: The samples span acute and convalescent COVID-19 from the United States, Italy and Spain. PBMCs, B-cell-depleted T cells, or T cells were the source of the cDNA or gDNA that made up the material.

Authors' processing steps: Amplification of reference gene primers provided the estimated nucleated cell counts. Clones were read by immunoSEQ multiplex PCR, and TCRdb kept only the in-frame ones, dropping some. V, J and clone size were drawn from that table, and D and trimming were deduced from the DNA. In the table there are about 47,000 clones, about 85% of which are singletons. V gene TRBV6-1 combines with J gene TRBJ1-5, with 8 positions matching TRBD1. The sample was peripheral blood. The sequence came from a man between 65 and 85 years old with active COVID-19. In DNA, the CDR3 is TGTGCCAGCAGTGAAGTAACAGGGGGTTGGCAGCCCCAGCATTTT. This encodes CASSEVTGGWQPQHF.